Shown below are 29 T cell receptor beta chains from a single sample sequenced in a study of T cells in Graves' hyperthyroidism and ophthalmopathy. Researchers took RNA transcripts and amplified the TCR beta CDR3 regions from them. The HTBI primer set was used in a first-round RT-PCR of the TCR CDR3. Each CDR3 protein is one row after TCRdb ran MiXCR on the multiplex PCR reads. This sample carries 300,000 to 450,000 distinct CDR3 sequences, approximately 25% of them seen once, and the ten largest clones take 73%. Input material: blood. These receptors all come from a man aged 45-65 years with Graves' hyperthyroidism.

This clonotype was recorded many times. The rearrangement uses TRBV5-6 and TRBJ1-1; weak D call: TRBD1 (6 bases). This CDR3 contains 17 residues. Germline CDR1 and CDR2: SGHDT and YYEEEE. The V and J ends lost 4 bases and 0 bases respectively, with 19 bases between them. The CDR3: CASSHAPHRAMNTEAFF. CDR3 bases: TGTGCCAGCAGCCACGCACCACACAGGGCAATGAACACTGAAGCTTTCTTT.

In this sample, this clonotype turned up many times. The rearrangement links TRBV24-1 to TRBJ2-3; 9 positions agree with TRBD1. CDR1 and CDR2 from the germline V gene are KGHDR and SFDVKD. There are 14 residues in the CDR3. The J segment lost 5 bases and the V segment lost 6 bases, leaving 5 bases of the junction unmatched. The CDR3, as DNA: TGTGCCACCAGTCCCGGGACAGGGTTAGATACGCAGTATTTT. Translation: CATSPGTGLDTQYF.

J is TRBJ1-4 and V is TRBV6-1; possible D gene TRBD1, 5 bases. Deletions cut 4 bases from V and 2 bases from J, with 11 bases between. This CDR3 comprises 15 residues. Looked up from germline, CDR1 is MNHNS and CDR2 is SASEGT. In DNA, the CDR3 is TGTGCCAGCAGTGTCGAGGGGACGACTAATGAAAAACTGTTTTTT. This encodes CASSVEGTTNEKLFF.

With regard to this clonotype: A read error may explain this, as a much larger clone is one base away. V is TRBV7-9 and J is TRBJ2-1; 12 positions match TRBD2. From germline, CDR1 is SEHNR and CDR2 FQNEAQ (reference sequence). CDR3 size: 16 residues. CDR3 coding DNA: TGTGCCAGCGGGAGACTAGCGGGAGTAAATTACAATGAGCAGCTCTTC. Its translation: CASGRLAGVNYNEQLF.

There are many counts of this clonotype. The chain couples TRBV7-2 to TRBJ2-3; tentatively, D is TRBD2 (6 bases). Trimming took off 6 bases at V and 1 base at J, with 11 bases between the two ends. The CDR3 has 14 residues. Per germline, CDR1 SGHTA and CDR2 FQGNSA. This CDR3 is CASSPQRGTDTQYF. In DNA form, the CDR3 reads TGTGCCAGCAGTCCACAGCGGGGCACAGATACGCAGTATTTT.

This clonotype came up many times. The genes are TRBV29-1 and TRBJ1-1; D uncertain. Looked up from germline, CDR1 is SQVTM and CDR2 is ANQGSEA. The V gene lost 6 bases and the J gene lost 1 base, with 15 bases spanning the gap. This CDR3 has 14 amino acids. CDR3 coding DNA: TGCAGCGTCGGATGGAAACAGCCGAACACTGAAGCTTTCTTT. This codes for CSVGWKQPNTEAFF.

This clonotype was seen a handful of times. The gene calls are TRBV20-1 and TRBJ2-7; the match to TRBD2 covers 8 bases. The CDR3 covers 15 residues. Unmatched junction bases numbered 12, after V lost 6 bases and J lost 2 bases. The germline V gene has CDR1 DFQATT and CDR2 SNEGSKA (reference sequence). The CDR3 region is CSAAGETSDPYEQYF. CDR3 in DNA: TGCAGTGCGGCCGGGGAGACTAGCGACCCCTACGAGCAGTACTTC.

The CDR3 nucleotides are TGTGCCAGCAGTACCTTAGGACAGGGGGATAGCTACACCTTC. Translation gives CASSTLGQGDSYTF. The chain joins TRBV27 to TRBJ1-2; the match to TRBD1 covers 10 bases. The CDR3 totals 14 residues. Looked up from germline, CDR1 is MNHEY and CDR2 is SMNVEV (reference sequence). V shed 5 bases, J shed 9 bases, and the junction held 9 bases outside the gene matches.

V usage is TRBV12-3 or TRBV12-4 and J usage is TRBJ2-1, with 10 nucleotides matching TRBD2. The CDR3 sequence is 15 residues long. Trimming cost V 5 bases and J 4 bases; bases outside gene matches: 5. The CDR3 DNA reads TGTGCCAGCAGTAATAGCGGGAGGATTTACAATGAGCAGTTCTTC. Protein sequence: CASSNSGRIYNEQFF.

This sequence joins TRBV24-1 and TRBJ1-4; D gene unclear. Trimming removed 3 bases from V and 7 bases from J, with 11 bases in between. The CDR3 runs 14 residues. Per germline, CDR1 KGHDR and CDR2 SFDVKD. The CDR3 here is CATSDRRETEKLFF. CDR3 nucleotide sequence: TGTGCCACCAGTGATCGTCGGGAGACTGAAAAACTGTTTTTT.

The J gene is TRBJ2-1, the V gene TRBV5-8; D is possibly TRBD2 (6 bases). This CDR3 is 13 amino acids long. V lost 0 bases to trimming and J lost 6 bases, with 7 bases between them. From germline, CDR1 is SGHTS and CDR2 YDEGEE. CDR3 sequence reads: CASSLGAGNEQFF. CDR3 bases: TGTGCCAGCAGCTTGGGAGCGGGCAATGAGCAGTTCTTC.

This clonotype appeared a few times. The V and J genes are TRBV29-1 and TRBJ2-3; TRBD1 matches at 7 bases. Germline trimming cut 5 bases from V and 0 bases from J; bases unmatched to any gene: 5. This CDR3 has 14 amino acids. The germline V gene encodes CDR1 SQVTM and CDR2 ANQGSEA. The CDR3 coding sequence is TGCAGCGTTATGGACAGGACTAGCACAGATACGCAGTATTTT. Its translation: CSVMDRTSTDTQYF.

The chain uses TRBV20-1 and TRBJ2-3; 10 bases are a match to TRBD2. The CDR3 sequence is 14 residues long. After removal of 5 bases from V and 2 bases from J, the junction contained 4 bases not matched to a gene. Germline V CDR1 and CDR2: DFQATT, SNEGSKA (reference sequence). The CDR3 sequence is CSARAGGPTDTQYF. The CDR3, as DNA: TGCAGTGCTCGAGCGGGAGGGCCCACAGATACGCAGTATTTT.

This clonotype was observed a handful of times. This chain joins TRBV7-9 and TRBJ2-5; the D is unclear. Germline V gives CDR1 SEHNR, CDR2 FQNEAQ (reference sequence). V was pared by 1 base and J by 3 bases, with 6 bases between. There are 13 residues in the CDR3. Here the CDR3 DNA reads TGTGCCAGCAGCTTAGGGACCGAAGAGACCCAGTACTTC. It translates to CASSLGTEETQYF.

The genes are TRBV13 and TRBJ2-3; 8 nucleotides align to TRBD2. Germline assignment: CDR1 PRHDT and CDR2 FYEKMQ (reference sequence). The CDR3 spans 17 residues. Trimming took 4 bases from V and 2 from J; bases not matched to a gene: 11. CDR3 in amino acids: CASSSPPSGRHTDTQYF. CDR3 DNA sequence: TGTGCCAGCAGCTCTCCCCCCAGCGGGAGACACACAGATACGCAGTATTTT.

This clonotype was detected a few times. The V and J genes are TRBV7-3 and TRBJ2-2, with D maybe TRBD2 (5 bases). Germline V gene lookup returns CDR1 SGHTA and CDR2 FQGTGA. CDR3 size: 15 residues. V dropped 5 bases and J dropped 2 bases, with 12 bases sitting between them. For the CDR3, the DNA is TGTGCCAGCAGCCCCTCCCGGACTAACACCGGGGAGCTGTTTTTT. The encoded protein is CASSPSRTNTGELFF.

The CDR3 nucleotides are TGCGCCAGCAGTAAGACGGATCCTGGGGCCAACGTCCTGACTTTC. Protein product: CASSKTDPGANVLTF. The gene calls are TRBV5-1 and TRBJ2-6; D gene uncertain. Deletions cut 5 bases from V and 2 bases from J, with 11 bases between. The germline V gene has CDR1 SGHRS and CDR2 YFSETQ. This CDR3 contains 15 residues.

The chain is built from TRBV19 and TRBJ2-3, with D hard to call. V gave up 7 bases and J gave up 2 bases, with 10 bases separating them. CDR3 size: 13 residues. From germline, CDR1 is LNHDA and CDR2 SQIVND (reference sequence). The CDR3 sequence: CASTSGDTDTQYF. The CDR3 bases are TGTGCCAGTACTAGTGGGGACACAGATACGCAGTATTTT.

The rearrangement links TRBV20-1 to TRBJ1-2; D call uncertain. Germline CDR1 DFQATT, CDR2 SNEGSKA (reference sequence). Trimming took 3 bases from V and 3 from J, leaving 11 bases between them. The CDR3 spans 13 residues. CDR3 sequence (DNA): TGCAGTGCTAGCCCCGCGAAGGACTATGGCTACACCTTC. This gives the protein CSASPAKDYGYTF.

This clonotype was recorded a few times. The gene calls are TRBV6-5 and TRBJ2-3, with TRBD2 matching over 10 bases. Germline CDR1 is MNHEY and CDR2 is SVGAGI. CDR3 length: 18 amino acids. Unmatched junction bases numbered 10, after V lost 0 bases and J lost 4 bases. CDR3 residues: CASSYSRPPAGGADTQYF. CDR3 nucleotide sequence: TGTGCCAGCAGTTACTCGAGACCCCCAGCGGGAGGGGCAGATACGCAGTATTTT.

This clonotype was found once. The chain combines TRBV6-2 or TRBV6-3 with TRBJ2-1; 10 bases align to TRBD2. This CDR3 region has 13 residues. Germline V lookup: CDR1 MNHEY, CDR2 SVGEGT. CDR3 region: CAAGPSGSGEQFF. The CDR3 DNA follows: TGTGCTGCTGGGCCTAGCGGGAGCGGTGAGCAGTTCTTC.

The chain has TRBV6-6 and TRBJ2-7; tentative D call: TRBD2 (6 bases). V was shortened by 2 bases and J by 5 bases, with 13 bases between the two germline ends. The CDR3 extends over 14 amino acids. The germline CDR1 and CDR2 sequences are MNHNY and SVGAGI (reference sequence). The CDR3 nucleotides are TGTGCCAGCAGTTACAGGGGCGGAGGGCACGAGCAGTACTTC. Translated: CASSYRGGGHEQYF.

This chain connects TRBV3-1 to TRBJ2-1, with 12 bases fitting TRBD2. CDR1 and CDR2 from the germline V gene are LGHDT and YNNKEL (reference sequence). With V trimmed by 6 bases and J by 14 bases, 5 bases remained unmatched. This CDR3 region has 12 residues. The CDR3 reads CASSPASGGEFF. CDR3 in DNA: TGTGCCAGCAGTCCCGCTAGCGGGGGGGAGTTCTTC.

This clonotype was detected many times. The chain uses TRBV29-1 and TRBJ1-1, with 8 bases matching TRBD1. This CDR3 region has 15 residues. Germline V gene lookup returns CDR1 SQVTM and CDR2 ANQGSEA. Losses at the gene ends were 7 bases for V and 0 bases for J; bases not matched to a gene: 10. The chain's CDR3 is CSGTGLGFMNTEAFF. In DNA form, the CDR3 reads TGCAGCGGGACAGGGCTAGGGTTCATGAACACTGAAGCTTTCTTT.

This clonotype was seen more than once but under ten times. This chain joins TRBV20-1 and TRBJ2-1; tentatively, D is TRBD1 or TRBD2 (6 bases each). Trimming took 4 bases from V and 7 from J, leaving 20 bases between them. CDR1 is DFQATT, CDR2 SNEGSKA, per germline (reference sequence). This CDR3 has 15 residues. CDR3 sequence (DNA): TGCAGTGCTAATCGGCCTGGCGGAGGGGGGAATGAGCAGTTCTTC. Translation gives CSANRPGGGGNEQFF.

The chain uses TRBV18 and TRBJ2-2; D unresolved. Trimming shortened V by 4 bases and J by 4 bases, and 10 bases separated the two germline ends. Germline V gives CDR1 KGHSH, CDR2 LQKENI. This CDR3 comprises 14 residues. The CDR3 sequence: CASSRSVSTGELFF. CDR3 nucleotide sequence: TGTGCCAGCTCACGTTCGGTGAGCACCGGGGAGCTGTTTTTT.

This clonotype was seen a handful of times. One end of the junction varies from germline; a read error may be responsible. J is TRBJ1-5 and V is TRBV7-2; 7 bases map to TRBD1. CDR3 length equals 15 residues. Germline loops: CDR1 SGHTA, CDR2 FQGNSA. Written as DNA, the CDR3 is TGTGCCGGCAGGGCGACAGGGACGAGCAATCAGCCCCAGCATTTT. Protein sequence: CAGRATGTSNQPQHF.

This clonotype has just a few counts. A read error may produce the germline difference seen at one junction end. The chain joins TRBV4-1 to TRBJ2-2; 16 bases line up with TRBD2. This CDR3 is 18 amino acids long. CDR1 and CDR2 (germline): MGHRA, YSYEKL. The CDR3 spells CASSQYGTSGRDTGELFF. The CDR3, as DNA: TGTGCCAGCAGCCAATACGGGACTAGCGGGAGGGACACCGGGGAGCTGTTTTTT.

The rearrangement joins TRBV18 to TRBJ2-3; D unresolved. Trimming cost V 6 bases and J 0 bases, with 4 bases left between them. The CDR3 runs to 12 residues. Germline loops: CDR1 KGHSH, CDR2 LQKENI. CDR3 protein: CASSKSTDTQYF. The CDR3 nucleotides read TGTGCCAGCTCGAAGAGCACAGATACGCAGTATTTT.